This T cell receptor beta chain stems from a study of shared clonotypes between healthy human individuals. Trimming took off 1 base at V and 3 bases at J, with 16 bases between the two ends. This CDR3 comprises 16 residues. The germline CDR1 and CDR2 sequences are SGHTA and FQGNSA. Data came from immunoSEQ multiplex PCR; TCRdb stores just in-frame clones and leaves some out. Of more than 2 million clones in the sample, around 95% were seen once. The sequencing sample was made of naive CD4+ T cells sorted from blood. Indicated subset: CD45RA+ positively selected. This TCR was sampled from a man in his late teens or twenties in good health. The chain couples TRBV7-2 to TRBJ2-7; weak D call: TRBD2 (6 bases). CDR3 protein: CASSLDGGAGIYEQYF. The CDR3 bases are TGTGCCAGCAGCTTAGACGGCGGAGCGGGTATCTACGAGCAGTACTTC.